The source of this TCR beta chain is a study of blood T cell repertoires in COVID-19 (dated by TCRdb to the early 2020s). About the study as a whole: Collaborator samples came from the United States, Italy and Spain and covered acute and convalescent phases of COVID-19. Nearly every sample came with metadata listing a de-identified subject ID, COVID-19 status, age in years and sex. Where available, HLA class I and class II types were obtained from metadata supplied by the sample provider rather than from assay-based typing. The prospective study material was composed of cDNA or gDNA derived from T cells, B-cell-depleted T cells, or PBMCs. The repertoires were made available in a free public database intended to serve as a resource for research on the immune response to SARS-CoV-2. The samples were drawn from two sources: the first 160 participants of the ongoing ImmuneRACE study, and approximately 1,300 subjects contributed by 6 global collaborators. Subjects who had been exposed to COVID-19, were actively infected with it, or had recovered from it provided the deeply sampled blood TCRbeta repertoires that made up the dataset. The research as a whole found: Clinical and demographic metadata were provided uncurated, with the amount varying by source and participant.

Including the terminal cysteine and phenylalanine, the CDR3 comprises 16 residues. Only the CDR3 part of the read is kept: 48 bases, read in frame from the first base. The germline V gene (reference sequence) provides CDR1 SEHNR and CDR2 FQNEAQ. V and J are trimmed by 3 bases and 5 bases, and the gene matches miss 10 bases of the junction. At one collaborating source in Seattle, patients were enrolled during active infection and were followed longitudinally through the course of disease. Collaborating institutions collected whole blood in K2EDTA tubes following their own protocols. For TCRbeta analysis, collaborator samples were shipped as frozen whole blood, as isolated PBMCs, or as DNA extracted from either sample type. Notes on this clone: The antigen it binds to is not known. No base quality information exists; no much larger clone differs at one position.

TCRbeta CDR3 regions were amplified from genomic DNA using the immunoSEQ Assay, a bias-controlled multiplex PCR. Under the source paper's analysis protocol: The number of nucleated cells in each sample was estimated by amplification of reference gene primers within the assay. Sequence reads were collapsed and filtered to measure the absolute abundance of every unique TCRbeta CDR3 rearrangement. For each sample, productive Simpson clonality was calculated by taking the square root of Simpson's diversity index across productive rearrangements. This immuneACCESS table, as held by TCRdb, lists in-frame sequences with V and J called but not all clones. Of the missing ones, under half trace to an unresolved V gene in checked studies; the others have no known cause. V and J calls and clone size come straight from that table; D and trimming were deduced from the DNA. This sample is represented by 300,000 to 450,000 clones; roughly 90% of them were singletons. In total, the top ten clones hold approximately 3% of the sample.

The rearranged segments are TRBV7-9 and TRBJ2-5; 9 bases in the junction line up with TRBD2. The clonotype comes from a woman aged 25 to 39 with COVID-19, enrolled during active disease. The material sequenced was peripheral blood. The DNA is as follows: TGTGCCAGCAGCTTCCAGGATAGCGGGAGAGGCGAGACCCAGTACTTC. Translated, this gives CASSFQDSGRGETQYF.